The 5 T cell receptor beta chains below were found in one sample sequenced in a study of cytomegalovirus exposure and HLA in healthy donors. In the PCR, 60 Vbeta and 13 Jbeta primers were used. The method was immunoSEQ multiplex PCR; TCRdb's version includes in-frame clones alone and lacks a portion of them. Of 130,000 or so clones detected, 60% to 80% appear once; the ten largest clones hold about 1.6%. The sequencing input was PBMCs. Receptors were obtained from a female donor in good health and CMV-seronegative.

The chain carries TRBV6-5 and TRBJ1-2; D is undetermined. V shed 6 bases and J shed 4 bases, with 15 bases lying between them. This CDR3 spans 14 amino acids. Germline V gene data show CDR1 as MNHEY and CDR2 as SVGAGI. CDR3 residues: CASSREALLYGYTF. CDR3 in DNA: TGTGCCAGCAGCCGGGAAGCCCTCCTCTATGGCTACACCTTC.

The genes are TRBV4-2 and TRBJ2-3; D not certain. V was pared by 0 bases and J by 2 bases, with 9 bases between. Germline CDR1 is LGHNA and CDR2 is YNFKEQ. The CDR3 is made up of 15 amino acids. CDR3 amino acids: CASSQEKRDTDTQYF. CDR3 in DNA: TGTGCCAGCAGCCAAGAAAAGCGAGACACAGATACGCAGTATTTT.

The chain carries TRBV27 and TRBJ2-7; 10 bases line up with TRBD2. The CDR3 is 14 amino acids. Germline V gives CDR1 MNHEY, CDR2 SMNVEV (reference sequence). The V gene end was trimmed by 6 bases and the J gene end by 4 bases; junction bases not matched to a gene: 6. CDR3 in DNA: TGTGCCAGCAGCTGGACTAGCGGTGGTTACGAGCAGTACTTC. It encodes CASSWTSGGYEQYF.

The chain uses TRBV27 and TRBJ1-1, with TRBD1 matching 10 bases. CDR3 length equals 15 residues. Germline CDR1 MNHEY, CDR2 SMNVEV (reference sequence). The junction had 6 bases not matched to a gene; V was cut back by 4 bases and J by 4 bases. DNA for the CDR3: TGTGCCAGCAGTTACCGGACAGGGGGACGCACTGAAGCTTTCTTT. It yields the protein CASSYRTGGRTEAFF.

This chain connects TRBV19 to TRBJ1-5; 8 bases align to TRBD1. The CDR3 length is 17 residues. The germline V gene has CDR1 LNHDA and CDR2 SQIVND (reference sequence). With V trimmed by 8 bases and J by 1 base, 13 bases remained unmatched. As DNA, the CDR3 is TGTGCCAGTGCAGGGGGCACCGGACTTGTGAGCAATCAGCCCCAGCATTTT. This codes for CASAGGTGLVSNQPQHF.